The present entry profiles one TCR beta chain with its context. As yet, its antigen is unknown. These data belong to a study of memory CD4+ T cells and cytomegalovirus serostatus. Single viable CD3+CD4+CD8-CD45RO+ cells were sorted as the memory CD4+ T cells. Total CD4+ T cells were enriched by CD4 positive selection. Assay: immunoSEQ multiplex PCR; the TCRdb copy retains only in-frame clones and omits some. Of about 50,000 clones listed, roughly 80% were seen once; the top ten hold approximately 0.61%. Study-level findings and limits: Repertoires predicted CMV serostatus with median bootstrapped AUC of 0.95.

This CDR3 region has 14 residues. Germline lookup yields CDR1 MNHEY and CDR2 SVGAGI. V lost 5 bases, J lost 8 bases, and 8 bases stayed unmatched. The sequenced sample was memory CD4+ T cells from blood. The sequence was obtained from an adult in good health and CMV-seronegative. This chain connects TRBV6-5 to TRBJ1-4, with 7 positions matching TRBD1. CDR3 region: CASSERGLAEKLFF. CDR3 in DNA: TGTGCCAGCAGTGAAAGGGGGCTGGCGGAAAAACTGTTTTTT.